Listed below are T cell receptor beta chains from one sample, sequenced in a study of blood T cell repertoires in COVID-19. The repertoire was sequenced with immunoSEQ multiplex PCR; TCRdb's copy has only in-frame clones and lacks some. The sample comprises tens of thousands of clones, about 90% of which are singletons, and around 8% rests with the top ten. Source material: peripheral blood. These receptors were taken from a man aged 55 to 70 with active COVID-19. Both conserved end residues are part of each CDR3. The order of the fields is CDR3 DNA, CDR3 protein, J gene, V gene, clone size, D gene. The D gene is left open where the match is weak. Clone sizes are given selectively: once, few, many, or a class where the clone is expanded.

TGCAGCGTTCAGGGGACCACAGATACGCAGTATTTT	CSVQGTTDTQYF	TRBJ2-3	TRBV29-1	-	-
TGCGCCAGCAGTTTCAGCGGGAGCATCTACAATGAGCAGTTCTTC	CASSFSGSIYNEQFF	TRBJ2-1	TRBV5-1	-	TRBD2
TGTGCCAGCAGGGAGGGACTAGCGGCTAACTACGAGCAGTACTTC	CASREGLAANYEQYF	TRBJ2-7	TRBV2	-	TRBD2
TGTGCCTGGAGTCGGCCAGGGATGAACACTGAAGCTTTCTTT	CAWSRPGMNTEAFF	TRBJ1-1	TRBV30	-	-
TGTGCCAGCAGGACCGGGACAGGGAACACTGAAGCTTTCTTT	CASRTGTGNTEAFF	TRBJ1-1	TRBV13	-	TRBD1
TGCGCCAGCAGCCCGGGGGTCGCCTCGGGTCAGCCCCAGCATTTT	CASSPGVASGQPQHF	TRBJ1-5	TRBV5-1	-	-
TGTGCCAGCAGCTTGGTCCTAGCGGGAGCAGAGACCCAGTACTTC	CASSLVLAGAETQYF	TRBJ2-5	TRBV5-6	-	TRBD2
TGTGCCAGCAGTTACAGCCGGGAGCGCTCCTACGAGCAGTACTTC	CASSYSRERSYEQYF	TRBJ2-7	TRBV6-5	-	-
TGTGCCAGCAGTCCCCTCCTCTTCACTGAAGCTTTCTTT	CASSPLLFTEAFF	TRBJ1-1	TRBV12-3/TRBV12-4	-	-
TGCAGCGTTGCAGGGAAGGAAAACATTCAGTACTTC	CSVAGKENIQYF	TRBJ2-4	TRBV29-1	-	-
TGCGCCAGCAGCCAAGTGCTAGCGGGCCAAGAGACCCAGTACTTC	CASSQVLAGQETQYF	TRBJ2-5	TRBV4-1	-	TRBD2
TGTGCCAGCAGCTCCCCCCCGGGAGCTGGCTACACCTTC	CASSSPPGAGYTF	TRBJ1-2	TRBV11-1	-	-
TGTGCCAGCAGCTTGGAAAACAGCTACGAGCAGTACTTC	CASSLENSYEQYF	TRBJ2-7	TRBV11-3	once	-
TGTGCCAGCACAGACCCTGGAGGGACCCAGTACTTC	CASTDPGGTQYF	TRBJ2-5	TRBV2	-	-
TGTGCCAGCTCACCATCGCAGGGGTTCGGCAATCAGCCCCAGCATTTT	CASSPSQGFGNQPQHF	TRBJ1-5	TRBV18	-	-
TGTGCCAGCAGTTTAGAGGGAGGGACGGCCTACGAGCAGTACTTC	CASSLEGGTAYEQYF	TRBJ2-7	TRBV27	-	TRBD2
TGTGCCAGCAGTTACGAAGGAACAGAGCCCCAGCATTTT	CASSYEGTEPQHF	TRBJ1-5	TRBV6-5	once	-
TGCGCCAGCAGACCCCCCGGCGCGACAGGGGAGACCCAGTACTTC	CASRPPGATGETQYF	TRBJ2-5	TRBV5-1	-	TRBD1
TGTGCCAGCAGCTTGGAGTCTAGCGGGCTCTACGAGCAGTACTTC	CASSLESSGLYEQYF	TRBJ2-7	TRBV5-4	-	TRBD2
TGTGCCAGCAGCCAAAGAGCCTCAATACAGGGGGCGGGTAGGACTGAAGCTTTCTTT	CASSQRASIQGAGRTEAFF	TRBJ1-1	TRBV3-1/TRBV3-2	few	TRBD1
TGTGCCAGCAGTTACTCGACAGGGGATACTGAAGCTTTCTTT	CASSYSTGDTEAFF	TRBJ1-1	TRBV6-6	-	TRBD1
TGTGCCAGCAGCACCGGACTAGCGGGAGTGGGTAATGAGCAGTTCTTC	CASSTGLAGVGNEQFF	TRBJ2-1	TRBV7-3	-	TRBD2
TGTGCCACATATGCGGGCACTGAAGCTTTCTTT	CATYAGTEAFF	TRBJ1-1	TRBV11-1	-	-
TGTGCCAGTAGTACACTAGCGGGAGGGGCAACCTACGAGCAGTACTTC	CASSTLAGGATYEQYF	TRBJ2-7	TRBV19	-	TRBD2
TGCAGTGCTAGTCCCCGGGGACAAGAGACCCAGTACTTC	CSASPRGQETQYF	TRBJ2-5	TRBV20-1	-	-
TGTGCCAGCAGCCCACAGACTAGCGGAAACACCGGGGAGCTGTTTTTT	CASSPQTSGNTGELFF	TRBJ2-2	TRBV7-3	-	TRBD2
TGTGCCAGCAGCTTAGGGGGTCTAGCGGGAAGACTCTACGAGCAGTACTTC	CASSLGGLAGRLYEQYF	TRBJ2-7	TRBV7-8	-	TRBD2
TGTGCCAGCAGCGGAGACAGGGGGCTCAATGAGCAGTTCTTC	CASSGDRGLNEQFF	TRBJ2-1	TRBV9	-	TRBD1
TGTGCCAGCAGTGATCCCACAGGGTCCAACTATGGCTACACCTTC	CASSDPTGSNYGYTF	TRBJ1-2	TRBV25-1	-	-
TGTGCCAGTAGGACCGGGAGGACCTCCTACGAGCAGTACTTC	CASRTGRTSYEQYF	TRBJ2-7	TRBV19	-	TRBD2
TGTGCTAGCAGCTTAATAGCGGGACACAACAATGAGCAGTTCTTC	CASSLIAGHNNEQFF	TRBJ2-1	TRBV7-7	-	TRBD2
TGTGCCAGCAGTTACTCGACAGGGGGGAGGTTC	CASSYSTGGRF	TRBJ1-2	TRBV6-6	-	TRBD1
TGCGCCAGCAGTGCCGACATCCACAATGAGCAGTTCTTC	CASSADIHNEQFF	TRBJ2-1	TRBV10-1	-	-
TGTGCCAGCAGTTTTCCTTCTTTAGGAGCGGGAACCTACAATGAGCAGTTCTTC	CASSFPSLGAGTYNEQFF	TRBJ2-1	TRBV28	-	TRBD2
TGCGCCAGCAGCTTTCAGGGTAGAGGCGAGACCCAGTACTTC	CASSFQGRGETQYF	TRBJ2-5	TRBV5-1	-	-
TGTGCCAGCTCACTTACGGAGGGCCAAGAGACCCAGTACTTC	CASSLTEGQETQYF	TRBJ2-5	TRBV25-1	-	-
TGTGCCAGCAGCTTCGGAGACCCGGGCGAGCAGTACTTC	CASSFGDPGEQYF	TRBJ2-7	TRBV5-6	-	-